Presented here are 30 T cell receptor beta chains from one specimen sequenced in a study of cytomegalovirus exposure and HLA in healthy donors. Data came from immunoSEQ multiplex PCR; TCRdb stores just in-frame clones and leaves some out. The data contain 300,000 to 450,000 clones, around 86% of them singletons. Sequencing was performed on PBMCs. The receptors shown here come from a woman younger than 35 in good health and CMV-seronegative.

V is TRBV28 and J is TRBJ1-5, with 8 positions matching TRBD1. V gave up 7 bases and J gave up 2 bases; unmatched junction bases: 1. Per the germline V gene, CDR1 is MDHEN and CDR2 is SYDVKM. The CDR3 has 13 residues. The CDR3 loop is CASMTGGNQPQHF. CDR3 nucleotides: TGTGCCAGCATGACAGGGGGCAATCAGCCCCAGCATTTT.

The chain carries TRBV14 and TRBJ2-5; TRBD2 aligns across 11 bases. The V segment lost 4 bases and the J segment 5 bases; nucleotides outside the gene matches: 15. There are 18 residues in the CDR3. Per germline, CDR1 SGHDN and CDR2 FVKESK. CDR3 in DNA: TGTGCCAGCAGCCCAGGGGGGACTAGCGGTCCATTCCTGGAGACCCAGTACTTC. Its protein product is CASSPGGTSGPFLETQYF.

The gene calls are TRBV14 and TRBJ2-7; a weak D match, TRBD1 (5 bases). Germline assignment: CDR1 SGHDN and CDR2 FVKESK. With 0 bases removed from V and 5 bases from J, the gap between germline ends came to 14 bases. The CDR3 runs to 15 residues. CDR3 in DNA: TGTGCCAGCAGCCAAGATGCAGCAGGGTCAAACGAGCAGTACTTC. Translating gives CASSQDAAGSNEQYF.

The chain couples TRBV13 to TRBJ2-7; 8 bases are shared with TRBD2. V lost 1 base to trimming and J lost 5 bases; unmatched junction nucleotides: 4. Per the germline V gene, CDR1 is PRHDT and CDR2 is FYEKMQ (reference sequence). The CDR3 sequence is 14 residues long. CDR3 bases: TGTGCCAGCAGCTTAGCGCGGGAGGCAAACGAGCAGTACTTC. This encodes CASSLAREANEQYF.

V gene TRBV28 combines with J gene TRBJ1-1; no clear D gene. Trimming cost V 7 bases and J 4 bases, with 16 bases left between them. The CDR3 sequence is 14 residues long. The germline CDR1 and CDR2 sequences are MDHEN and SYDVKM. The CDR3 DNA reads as TGTGCCAGCACCCAGGAGGTAAGCGGCACTGAAGCTTTCTTT. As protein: CASTQEVSGTEAFF.

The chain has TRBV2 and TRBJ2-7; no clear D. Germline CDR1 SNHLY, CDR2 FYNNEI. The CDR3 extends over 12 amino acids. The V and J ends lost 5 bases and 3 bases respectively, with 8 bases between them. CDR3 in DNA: TGTGCCAGCAGTACTAAGCACTACGAGCAGTACTTC. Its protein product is CASSTKHYEQYF.

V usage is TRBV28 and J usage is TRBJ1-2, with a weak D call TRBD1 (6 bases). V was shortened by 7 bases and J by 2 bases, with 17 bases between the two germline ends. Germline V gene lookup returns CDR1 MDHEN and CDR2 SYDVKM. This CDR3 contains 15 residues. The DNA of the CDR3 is TGTGCCAGCACAATCCCGGGGGGCATCAACTATGGCTACACCTTC. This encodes CASTIPGGINYGYTF.

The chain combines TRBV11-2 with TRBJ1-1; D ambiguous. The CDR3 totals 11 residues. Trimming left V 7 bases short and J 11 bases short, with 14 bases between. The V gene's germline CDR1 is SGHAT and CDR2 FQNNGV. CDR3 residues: CASTRIDNAFF. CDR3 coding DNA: TGTGCCAGCACCCGAATAGACAACGCTTTCTTT.

DNA for the CDR3: TGTGCCTGGAGTCCCCCGACAGTAGAGGAAAAACTGTTTTTT. This translates into CAWSPPTVEEKLFF. The chain couples TRBV30 to TRBJ1-4; a possible D gene is TRBD1 (5 bases). This CDR3 is built from 14 residues. CDR1 GTSNPN and CDR2 SVGIG come from the germline V gene (reference sequence). Deletions cut 2 bases from V and 8 bases from J, with 15 bases between. The variable domain in full, completed from reference TRBV30 and TRBJ1-4, reads SQTIHQWPATLVQPVGSPLSLECTVEGTSNPNLYWYRQAAGRGLQLLFYSVGIGQISSEVPQNLSASRPQDRQFILSSKKLLLSDSGFYLCAWSPPTVEEKLFFGSGTQLSVL.

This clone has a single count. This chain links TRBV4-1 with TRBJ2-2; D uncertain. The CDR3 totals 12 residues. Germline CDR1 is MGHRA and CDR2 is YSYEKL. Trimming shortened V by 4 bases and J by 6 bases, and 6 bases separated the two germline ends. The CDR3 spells CASSPRPGELFF. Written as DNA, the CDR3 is TGCGCCAGCAGCCCTCGTCCCGGGGAGCTGTTTTTT.

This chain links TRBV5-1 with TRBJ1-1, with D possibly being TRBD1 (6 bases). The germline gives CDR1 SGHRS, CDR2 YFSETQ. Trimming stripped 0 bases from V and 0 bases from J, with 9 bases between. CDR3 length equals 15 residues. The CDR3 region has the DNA TGCGCCAGCAGCTTGGCCGGACAGCTGAACACTGAAGCTTTCTTT. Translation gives CASSLAGQLNTEAFF.

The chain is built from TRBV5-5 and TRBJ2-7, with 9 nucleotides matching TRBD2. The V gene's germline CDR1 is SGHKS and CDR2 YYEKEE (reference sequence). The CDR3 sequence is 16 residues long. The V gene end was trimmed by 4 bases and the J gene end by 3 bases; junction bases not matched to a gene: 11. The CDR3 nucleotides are TGTGCCAGCAGCCGGACTAGCGCCCCGGTGAGCTACGAGCAGTACTTC. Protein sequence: CASSRTSAPVSYEQYF. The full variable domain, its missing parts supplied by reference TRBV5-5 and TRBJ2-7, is DAGVTQSPTHLIKTRGQQVTLRCSPISGHKSVSWYQQVLGQGPQFIFQYYEKEERGRGNFPDRFSARQFPNYSSELNVNALLLGDSALYLCASSRTSAPVSYEQYFGPGTRLTVT.

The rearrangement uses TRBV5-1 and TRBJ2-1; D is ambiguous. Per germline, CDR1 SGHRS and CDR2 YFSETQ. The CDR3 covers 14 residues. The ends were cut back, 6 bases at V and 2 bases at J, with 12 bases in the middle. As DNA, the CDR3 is TGCGCCAGCACAGTTCTTGGCCCCTACAATGAGCAGTTCTTC. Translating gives CASTVLGPYNEQFF. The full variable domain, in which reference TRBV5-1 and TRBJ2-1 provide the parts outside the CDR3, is KAGVTQTPRYLIKTRGQQVTLSCSPISGHRSVSWYQQTPGQGLQFLFEYFSETQRNKGNFPGRFSGRQFSNSRSEMNVSTLELGDSALYLCASTVLGPYNEQFFGPGTRLTVL.

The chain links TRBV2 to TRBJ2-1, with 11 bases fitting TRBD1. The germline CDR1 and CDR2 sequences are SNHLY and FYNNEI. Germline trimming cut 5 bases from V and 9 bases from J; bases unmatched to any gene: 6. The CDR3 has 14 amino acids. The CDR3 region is CASSLGQGVSEQFF. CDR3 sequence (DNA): TGTGCCAGCAGTTTGGGACAGGGGGTGTCTGAGCAGTTCTTC.

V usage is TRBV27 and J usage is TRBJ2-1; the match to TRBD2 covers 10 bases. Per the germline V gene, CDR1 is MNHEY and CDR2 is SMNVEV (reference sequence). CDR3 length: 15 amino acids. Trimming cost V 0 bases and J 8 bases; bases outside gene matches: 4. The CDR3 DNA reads TGTGCCAGCAGTTTATCCAGCGGGAGGGCATATGAGCAGTTCTTC. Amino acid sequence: CASSLSSGRAYEQFF.

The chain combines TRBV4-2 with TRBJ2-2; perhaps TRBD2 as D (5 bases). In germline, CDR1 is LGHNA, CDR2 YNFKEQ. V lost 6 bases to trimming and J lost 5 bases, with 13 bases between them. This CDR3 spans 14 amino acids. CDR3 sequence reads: CASSSRTGTGELFF. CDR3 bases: TGTGCCAGCAGTTCCAGGACGGGGACCGGGGAGCTGTTTTTT.

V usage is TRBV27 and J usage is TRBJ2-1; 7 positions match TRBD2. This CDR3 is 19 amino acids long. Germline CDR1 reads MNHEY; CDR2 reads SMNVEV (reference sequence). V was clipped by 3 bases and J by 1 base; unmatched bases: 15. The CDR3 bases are TGTGCCAGCAGTTTTCGGTTTGGTGGGAGGGCCCCTTCCTACAATGAGCAGTTCTTC. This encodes CASSFRFGGRAPSYNEQFF.

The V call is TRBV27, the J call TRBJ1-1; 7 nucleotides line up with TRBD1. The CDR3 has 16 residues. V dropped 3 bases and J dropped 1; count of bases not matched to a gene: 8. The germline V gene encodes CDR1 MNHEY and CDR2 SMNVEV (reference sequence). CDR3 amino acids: CASSFEGARQNTEAFF. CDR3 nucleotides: TGTGCCAGCAGTTTCGAGGGGGCCCGTCAGAACACTGAAGCTTTCTTT.

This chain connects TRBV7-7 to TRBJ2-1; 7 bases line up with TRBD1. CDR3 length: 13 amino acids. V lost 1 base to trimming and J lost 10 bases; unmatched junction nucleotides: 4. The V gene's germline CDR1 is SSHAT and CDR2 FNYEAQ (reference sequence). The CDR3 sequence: CASSLGTGGEQFF. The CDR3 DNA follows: TGTGCCAGCAGCTTAGGGACAGGTGGCGAGCAGTTCTTC.

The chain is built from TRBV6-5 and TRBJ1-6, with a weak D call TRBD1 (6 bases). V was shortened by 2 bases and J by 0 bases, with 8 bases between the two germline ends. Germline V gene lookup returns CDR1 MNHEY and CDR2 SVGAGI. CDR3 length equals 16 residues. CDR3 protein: CASSYNRDSYNSPLHF. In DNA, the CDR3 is TGTGCCAGCAGTTACAACAGGGACTCCTATAATTCACCCCTCCACTTT.

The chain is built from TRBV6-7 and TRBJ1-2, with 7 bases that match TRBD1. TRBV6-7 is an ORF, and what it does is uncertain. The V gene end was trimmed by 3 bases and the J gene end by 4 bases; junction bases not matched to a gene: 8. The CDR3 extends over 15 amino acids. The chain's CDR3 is CASSYLGQVLYGYTF. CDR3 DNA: TGTGCCAGCAGTTATCTCGGACAGGTTCTCTATGGCTACACCTTC.

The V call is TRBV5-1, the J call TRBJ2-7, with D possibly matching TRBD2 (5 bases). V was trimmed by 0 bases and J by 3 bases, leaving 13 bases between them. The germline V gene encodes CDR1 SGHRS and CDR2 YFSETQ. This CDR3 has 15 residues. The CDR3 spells CASSLVAEAGYEQYF. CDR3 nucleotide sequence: TGCGCCAGCAGCTTGGTGGCGGAGGCTGGCTACGAGCAGTACTTC.

Here the CDR3 reads CASSPGLAGGDNEQFF. CDR3 DNA sequence: TGTGCCAGCAGTCCCGGCCTAGCGGGAGGGGACAATGAGCAGTTCTTC. This chain uses TRBV27 with TRBJ2-1, with 12 bases fitting TRBD2. This CDR3 is 16 amino acids long. The trim removed 5 bases at V and 5 bases at J, leaving 7 bases unmatched. Germline CDR1 MNHEY, CDR2 SMNVEV (reference sequence).

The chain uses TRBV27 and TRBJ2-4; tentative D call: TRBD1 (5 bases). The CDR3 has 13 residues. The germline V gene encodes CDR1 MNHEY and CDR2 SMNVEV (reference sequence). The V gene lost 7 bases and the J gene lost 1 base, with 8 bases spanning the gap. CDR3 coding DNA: TGTGCCAGCACCTGGGGCGCCAAAAACATTCAGTACTTC. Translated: CASTWGAKNIQYF.

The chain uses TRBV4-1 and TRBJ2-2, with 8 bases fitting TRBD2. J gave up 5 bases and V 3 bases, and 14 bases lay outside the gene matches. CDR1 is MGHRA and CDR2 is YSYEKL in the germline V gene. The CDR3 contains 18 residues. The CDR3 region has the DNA TGCGCCAGCAGCCATAGCCCCCTAGCGGGCGGGGGGACCGGGGAGCTGTTTTTT. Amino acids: CASSHSPLAGGGTGELFF.

In nucleotides, the CDR3 is TGTGCCAGCAGCCCCCAGGGACAGGGCAATCAGCCCCAGCATTTT. Protein: CASSPQGQGNQPQHF. The rearrangement uses TRBV6-5 and TRBJ1-5; 8 bases map to TRBD1. J lost 2 bases, V lost 6 bases, and 6 bases had no gene match. The CDR3 runs 15 residues. From germline, CDR1 is MNHEY and CDR2 SVGAGI.

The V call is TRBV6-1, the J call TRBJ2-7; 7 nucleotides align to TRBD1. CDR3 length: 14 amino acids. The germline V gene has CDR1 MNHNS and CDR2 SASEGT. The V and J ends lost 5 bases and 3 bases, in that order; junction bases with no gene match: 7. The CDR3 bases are TGTGCCAGCAGTTCGGACAGGCCGGACTACGAGCAGTACTTC. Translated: CASSSDRPDYEQYF.

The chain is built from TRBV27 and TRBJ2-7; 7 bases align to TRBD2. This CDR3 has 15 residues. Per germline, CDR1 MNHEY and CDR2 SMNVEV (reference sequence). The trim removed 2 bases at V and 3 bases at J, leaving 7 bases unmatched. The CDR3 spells CASSLRASGDYEQYF. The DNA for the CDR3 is TGTGCCAGCAGTTTACGGGCTAGCGGAGACTACGAGCAGTACTTC.

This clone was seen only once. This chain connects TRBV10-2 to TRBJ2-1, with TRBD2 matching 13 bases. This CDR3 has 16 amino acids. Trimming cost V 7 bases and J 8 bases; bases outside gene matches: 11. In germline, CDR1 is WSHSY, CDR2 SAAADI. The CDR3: CASKRLAGGIGDEQFF. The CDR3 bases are TGCGCCAGCAAGAGACTAGCGGGAGGAATCGGGGATGAGCAGTTCTTC.

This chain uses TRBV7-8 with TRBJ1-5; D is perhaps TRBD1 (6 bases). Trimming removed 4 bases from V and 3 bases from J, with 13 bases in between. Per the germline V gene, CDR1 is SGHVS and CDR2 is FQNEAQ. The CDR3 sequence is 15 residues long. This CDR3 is CASSSPDSSNQPQHF. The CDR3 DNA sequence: TGTGCCAGCAGCTCCCCGGACAGCTCCAATCAGCCCCAGCATTTT.